This T cell receptor (beta chain) was sequenced during a study of blood T cell repertoires in COVID-19. About the study: There were acute and convalescent COVID-19 samples, and they came from the United States, Italy and Spain. PBMCs, B-cell-depleted T cells, or T cells provided the cDNA or gDNA that made up the material.

Authors' data handling: Estimation of nucleated cell counts was performed using reference gene primer amplification. Assay: immunoSEQ multiplex PCR; the TCRdb copy retains only in-frame clones and omits some. D and trimming come from the DNA, and the V and J calls and clone size come from that table. The sample comprises tens of thousands of clones, 80% to 90% of which are singletons, and about 1.5% rests with the top ten. The J segment lost 7 bases and the V segment lost 5 bases, leaving 6 bases of the junction unmatched. Germline V gene sequence: CDR1 SGHTA, CDR2 FQGNSA. CDR3 length: 14 residues. This receptor was identified in a woman of 80 years or more with acute or convalescent COVID-19. Sequences were obtained from peripheral blood. The chain carries TRBV7-2 and TRBJ2-1; 9 bases line up with TRBD2. CDR3 amino acids: CASSPGTSTNEQFF. CDR3 nucleotide sequence: TGTGCCAGCAGCCCGGGGACTAGCACTAATGAGCAGTTCTTC.